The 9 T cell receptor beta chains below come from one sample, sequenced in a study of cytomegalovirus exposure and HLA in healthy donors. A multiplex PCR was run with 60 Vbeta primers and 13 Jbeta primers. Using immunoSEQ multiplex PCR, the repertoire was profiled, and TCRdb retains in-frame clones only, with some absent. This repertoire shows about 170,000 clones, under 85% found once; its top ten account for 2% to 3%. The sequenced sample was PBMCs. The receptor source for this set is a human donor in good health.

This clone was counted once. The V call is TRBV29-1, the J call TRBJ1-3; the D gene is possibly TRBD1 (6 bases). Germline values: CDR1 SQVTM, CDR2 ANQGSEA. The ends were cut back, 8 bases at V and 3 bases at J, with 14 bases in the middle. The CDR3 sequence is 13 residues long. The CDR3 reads CSTLQGGGNTIYF. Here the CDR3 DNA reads TGCAGCACTTTACAGGGCGGTGGAAACACCATATATTTT.

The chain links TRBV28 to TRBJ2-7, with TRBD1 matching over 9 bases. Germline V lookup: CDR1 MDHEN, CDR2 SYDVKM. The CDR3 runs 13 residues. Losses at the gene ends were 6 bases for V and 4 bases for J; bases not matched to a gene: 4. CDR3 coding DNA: TGTGCCAGCAGACAGGGGGCTTTTTACGAGCAGTACTTC. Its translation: CASRQGAFYEQYF.

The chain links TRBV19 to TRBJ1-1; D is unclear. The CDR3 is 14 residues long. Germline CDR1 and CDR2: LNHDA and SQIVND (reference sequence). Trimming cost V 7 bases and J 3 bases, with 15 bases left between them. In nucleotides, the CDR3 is TGTGCCAGTATTCTCGGGCCCGGGGACACTGAAGCTTTCTTT. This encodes CASILGPGDTEAFF. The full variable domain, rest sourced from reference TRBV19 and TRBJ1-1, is DGGITQSPKYLFRKEGQNVTLSCEQNLNHDAMYWYRQDPGQGLRLIYYSQIVNDFQKGDIAEGYSVSREKKESFPLTVTSAQKNPTAFYLCASILGPGDTEAFFGQGTRLTVV.

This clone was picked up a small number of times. The DNA of the CDR3 is TGTGCCAGCAGCTCGGGACAGGTCGATGAGCAGTTCTTC. Protein: CASSSGQVDEQFF. This rearrangement joins TRBV7-6 to TRBJ2-1; TRBD1 matches 8 bases. This CDR3 region has 13 residues. Germline CDR1 reads SGHVS; CDR2 reads FNYEAQ. With 4 bases clipped from V and 8 bases from J, the junction kept 4 bases outside the gene matches. Complete variable domain (other parts from reference TRBV7-6 and TRBJ2-1): GAGVSQSPRYKVTKRGQDVALRCDPISGHVSLYWYRQALGQGPEFLTYFNYEAQQDKSGLPNDRFSAERPEGSISTLTIQRTEQRDSAMYRCASSSGQVDEQFFGPGTRLTVL.

The CDR3 DNA reads TGTGCCAGCAGTGGGGGGGAGCCGTCCTATGGCTACACCTTC. Its protein product is CASSGGEPSYGYTF. V and J are TRBV2 and TRBJ1-2; D may be TRBD1 (5 bases). With 4 bases removed from V and 4 bases from J, the gap between germline ends came to 13 bases. Germline V gives CDR1 SNHLY, CDR2 FYNNEI. This CDR3 has 14 amino acids.

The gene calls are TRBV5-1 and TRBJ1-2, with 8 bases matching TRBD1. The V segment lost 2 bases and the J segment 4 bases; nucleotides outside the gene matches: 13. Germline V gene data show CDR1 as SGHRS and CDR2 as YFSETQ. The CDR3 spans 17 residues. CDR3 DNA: TGCGCCAGCAGCTTAAGACAGGGGAAGACCAACGGCTATGGCTACACCTTC. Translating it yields CASSLRQGKTNGYGYTF.

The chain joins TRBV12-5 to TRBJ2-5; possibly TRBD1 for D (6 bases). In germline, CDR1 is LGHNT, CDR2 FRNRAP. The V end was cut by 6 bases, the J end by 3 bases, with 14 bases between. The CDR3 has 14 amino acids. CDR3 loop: CASGLRTAEETQYF. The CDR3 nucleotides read TGTGCTAGTGGCCTAAGGACAGCCGAAGAGACCCAGTACTTC.

CDR3 bases: TGTGCCAGCAGCGTTTCGACTAGCGTGGGCGGGGAGCTGTTTTTT. Translating gives CASSVSTSVGGELFF. The chain uses TRBV4-2 and TRBJ2-2; 8 nucleotides line up with TRBD2. V shed 5 bases, J shed 7 bases, and the junction held 9 bases outside the gene matches. CDR3 size: 15 residues. Germline values: CDR1 LGHNA, CDR2 YNFKEQ.

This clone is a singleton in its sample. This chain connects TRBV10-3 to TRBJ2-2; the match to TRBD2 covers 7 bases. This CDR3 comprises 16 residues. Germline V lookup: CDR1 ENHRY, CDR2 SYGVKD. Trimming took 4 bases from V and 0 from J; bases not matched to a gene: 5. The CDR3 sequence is CAISAGTTSNTGELFF. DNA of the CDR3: TGTGCCATCAGTGCCGGGACTACCTCGAACACCGGGGAGCTGTTTTTT.